Listed below are T cell receptor beta chains from one sample, sequenced in a study of beta chain features in type 1 diabetes. The repertoire was sequenced with immunoSEQ multiplex PCR; TCRdb's copy has only in-frame clones and lacks some. The profile covers 50,000 to 55,000 clones, with 55% to 75% appearing a single time and approximately 0.29% taken by the ten largest. Sequencing input: stem cell memory CD4+ T cells from blood. The source is a woman younger than 45 with type 1 diabetes. The CDR3 runs from the conserved cysteine through the conserved F or W. D genes are given only for firm matches. Clone size appears in some rows only: once, few, many, or a class for an expanded clone.

cdr3_aa cdr3_nt j_call d_call v_call clone_size
CASSAAVRTGANVLTF TGCGCCAGCAGTGCGGCCGTCAGAACTGGGGCCAACGTCCTGACTTTC TRBJ2-6 - TRBV23-1 -
CASIRGRWGGNTIYF TGTGCCAGCATCCGAGGGCGCTGGGGAGGAAACACCATATATTTT TRBJ1-3 - TRBV28 -
CASSRPGRTGELFF TGCGCCAGCAGCCGGCCAGGGCGGACCGGGGAGCTGTTTTTT TRBJ2-2 - TRBV4-1 once
CASSQRLAGGETQYF TGTGCCAGCAGCCAAAGGCTAGCGGGAGGAGAGACCCAGTACTTC TRBJ2-5 TRBD2 TRBV14 -
CASSTRTADHLTGYTF TGTGCCAGCAGCACCCGGACAGCGGACCATTTGACTGGCTACACCTTC TRBJ1-2 - TRBV21-1 few
CASSPRGPNYGYTF TGTGCCAGCAGTCCCCGGGGTCCAAACTATGGCTACACCTTC TRBJ1-2 - TRBV28 -
CASSLGTGGTLGF TGTGCCAGCAGCTTAGGGACAGGGGGGACTTTGGGCTTC TRBJ2-7 TRBD1 TRBV7-8 few
CASSPMGQRGDEQYF TGTGCCAGCAGCCCGATGGGACAGCGCGGGGACGAGCAGTACTTC TRBJ2-7 - TRBV13 -
CASRETGDYGYTF TGTGCCAGCAGAGAGACAGGGGACTATGGCTACACCTTC TRBJ1-2 TRBD1 TRBV6-1 -
CAWSRGITSYNEQFF TGTGCCTGGAGTAGGGGTATAACCTCCTACAATGAGCAGTTCTTC TRBJ2-1 - TRBV30 -